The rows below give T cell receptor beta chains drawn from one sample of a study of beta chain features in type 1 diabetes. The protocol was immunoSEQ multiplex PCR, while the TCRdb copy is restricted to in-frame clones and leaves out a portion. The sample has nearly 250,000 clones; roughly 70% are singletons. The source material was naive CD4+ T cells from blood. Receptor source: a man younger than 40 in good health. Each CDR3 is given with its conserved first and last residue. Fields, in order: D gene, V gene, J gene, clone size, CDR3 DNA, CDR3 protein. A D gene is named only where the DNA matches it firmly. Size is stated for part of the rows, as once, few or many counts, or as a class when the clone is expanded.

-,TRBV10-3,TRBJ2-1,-,TGTGCCATCAGGACAGCCGGGACGGAATACAATGAGCAGTTCTTC,CAIRTAGTEYNEQFF
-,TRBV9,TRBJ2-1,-,TGTGCCAGCACCCCGGGACATTTCTCCTACAATGAGCAGTTCTTC,CASTPGHFSYNEQFF
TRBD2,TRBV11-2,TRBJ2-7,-,TGTGCCAGCAGCCTTCGTGGGCTAGCGGACTACGAGCAGTACTTC,CASSLRGLADYEQYF
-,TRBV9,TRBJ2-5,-,TGTGCCAGCAGCGGGGCCCGGGAAGAGACCCAGTACTTC,CASSGAREETQYF
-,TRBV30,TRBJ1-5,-,TGTGCCTGGAGTGTGATGAGTGGAGGTAATCAGCCCCAGCATTTT,CAWSVMSGGNQPQHF
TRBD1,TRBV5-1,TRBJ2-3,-,TGCGCCAGCAGCTCCGACAGGGTTACAGATACGCAGTATTTT,CASSSDRVTDTQYF
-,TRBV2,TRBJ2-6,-,TGTGCCACCCAGTCGAAGTCTGGGGCCAACGTCCTGACTTTC,CATQSKSGANVLTF
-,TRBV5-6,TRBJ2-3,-,TGTGCCAGCAGCCGCTCAGATACGCAGTATTTT,CASSRSDTQYF
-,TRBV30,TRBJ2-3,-,TGTGCCTGGCACATGACTAGTACGCAGTATTTT,CAWHMTSTQYF
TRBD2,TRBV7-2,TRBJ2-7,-,TGTGCCAGCAGCTCTAGCGGGAGGGCCTACGAGCAGTACTTC,CASSSSGRAYEQYF
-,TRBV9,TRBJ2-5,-,TGTGCCAGCAGCGGCCTGAGGGAGGAGACCCAGTACTTC,CASSGLREETQYF
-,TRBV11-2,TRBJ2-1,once,TGTGCCAGCAGCTTTGGTGCTAGGTCGGATGAGCAGTTCTTC,CASSFGARSDEQFF
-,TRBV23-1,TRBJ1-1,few,TGCGCCAGCAGTCATCAATCATTAGTTGCTTTCTTT,CASSHQSLVAFF
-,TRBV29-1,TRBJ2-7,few,TGCAGCGTTACAGGGCTTCTCTCCTACGAGCAGTACTTC,CSVTGLLSYEQYF
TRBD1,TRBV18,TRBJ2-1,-,TGTGCCAGCTCACTCCGGGACAGTGACTACAATGAGCAGTTCTTC,CASSLRDSDYNEQFF
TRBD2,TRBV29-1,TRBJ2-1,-,TGCAGCGTTGAGTTGGGACTAGCGGGAGTTGAGCAGTTCTTC,CSVELGLAGVEQFF
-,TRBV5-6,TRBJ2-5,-,TGTGCCAGCAGCCCAAGGGGGGAAGAGACCCAGTACTTC,CASSPRGEETQYF
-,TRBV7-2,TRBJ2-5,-,TGTGCCAGCAGCCCAGGGGGGGCACAAGAGACCCAGTACTTC,CASSPGGAQETQYF
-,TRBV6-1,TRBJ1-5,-,TGTGCCAGCAGTGAAGGACGGGAGAGGCCCCAGCATTTT,CASSEGRERPQHF
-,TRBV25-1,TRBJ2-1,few,TGTGCCAGCAGTCTCACGGGGAGCTCCTACAATGAGCAGTTCTTC,CASSLTGSSYNEQFF
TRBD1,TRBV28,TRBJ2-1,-,TGTGCAACACAGGGGCCAAGCTCCTACAATGAGCAGTTCTTC,CATQGPSSYNEQFF
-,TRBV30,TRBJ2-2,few,TGTGCCTGGAGCGGAACGGAGCTGTTTTTT,CAWSGTELFF
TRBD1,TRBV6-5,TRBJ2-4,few,TGTGCCAGCAGTTACTCGGGGGACAGCAACATTCAGTACTTC,CASSYSGDSNIQYF
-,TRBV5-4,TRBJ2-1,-,TGTGCCAGCACCCTCGGGAATAACAATGAGCAGTTCTTC,CASTLGNNNEQFF
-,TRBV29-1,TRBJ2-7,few,TGCAGCGTTGAAGATAGCCGGGCCCAGCAGTACTTC,CSVEDSRAQQYF